This TCR beta chain was found in a study of control samples from healthy donors and cancer patients. The CDR3 has 14 amino acids. CDR1 is SGDLS, CDR2 YYNGEE, per germline. V gave up 4 bases and J gave up 10 bases; unmatched junction bases: 7. The data were produced by immunoSEQ multiplex PCR, yet TCRdb's version contains in-frame clones alone and is incomplete. Among 150,000 to 200,000 clones listed, almost 90% were seen once. The sequence derives from a woman in her 30s in good health. The chain recombines TRBV9 with TRBJ1-6; 8 positions agree with TRBD1. The specimen was blood. The CDR3 protein is CASSYTGGGSPLHF. Here the CDR3 DNA reads TGTGCCAGCAGCTATACAGGGGGAGGATCACCCCTCCACTTT.